This T cell receptor beta chain was profiled in a study of CD8 T cells in ankylosing spondylitis. TCRdb re-called the 5' RACE reads with MiXCR, one entry per CDR3 protein. The table has roughly 400,000 distinct CDR3 sequences, about 20% seen once. The study, taken as a whole, reports: Eight highly homologous variants formed a TCR beta motif that appeared characteristic of ankylosing spondylitis blood. Reports of some motif variants in reactive arthritis synovial fluid and blood predate this one.

The germline V gene has CDR1 SGHKS and CDR2 YYEKEE (reference sequence). V was trimmed by 3 bases and J by 2 bases, leaving 14 bases between them. The CDR3 length is 16 residues. As concerns this clonotype: The antigen remains unidentified.

The TCR comes from a male donor with ankylosing spondylitis. V gene TRBV5-5 combines with J gene TRBJ1-4, with a weak D call TRBD1 (5 bases). Sequenced input: blood, either unsorted or a sorted T cell fraction (not recorded which). CDR3 residues: CASSSPSRGTNEKLFF. The CDR3 bases are TGTGCCAGCAGCTCCCCTTCGCGGGGGACTAATGAAAAACTGTTTTTT.